What follows describes a single T cell receptor beta chain. This CDR3 contains 15 residues. CDR1 and CDR2 (germline): SGHTA, FQGTGA. Trimming at V came to 4 bases and at J to 1 base, leaving 5 bases not matched to a gene. In the study's own analysis: Counts of nucleated cells, estimated from reference gene primer amplification, were obtained. Method: immunoSEQ multiplex PCR; TCRdb's copy keeps in-frame clones and lacks some. V and J calls plus clone size are reproduced from that table; the DNA served to infer D and trimming. The data show 15,000 to 20,000 clones, approximately 86% seen once. The record originates from a study of blood T cell repertoires in COVID-19. Study details: Acute and convalescent COVID-19 samples came from the United States, Italy and Spain. From T cells, B-cell-depleted T cells, or PBMCs came the material, which was cDNA or gDNA.

Specimen: peripheral blood. The J gene is TRBJ2-3, the V gene TRBV7-3; TRBD1 matches 7 bases. The receptor was derived from a human donor in a cohort sampled during active COVID-19. CDR3 loop: CASSSQGVGTDTQYF. CDR3 DNA sequence: TGTGCCAGCAGCTCCCAGGGGGTTGGCACAGATACGCAGTATTTT.